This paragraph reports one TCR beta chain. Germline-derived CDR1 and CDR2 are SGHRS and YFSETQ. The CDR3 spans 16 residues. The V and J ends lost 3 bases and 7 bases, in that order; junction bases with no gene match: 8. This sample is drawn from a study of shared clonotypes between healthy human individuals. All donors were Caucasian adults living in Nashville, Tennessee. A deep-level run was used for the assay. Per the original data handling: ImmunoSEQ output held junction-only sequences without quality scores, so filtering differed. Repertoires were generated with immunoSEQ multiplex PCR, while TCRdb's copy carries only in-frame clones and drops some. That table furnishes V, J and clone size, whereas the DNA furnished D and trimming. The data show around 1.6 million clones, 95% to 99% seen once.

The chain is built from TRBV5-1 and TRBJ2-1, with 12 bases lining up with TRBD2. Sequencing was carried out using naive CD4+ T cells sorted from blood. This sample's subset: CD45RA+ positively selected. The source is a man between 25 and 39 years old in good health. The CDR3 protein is CASSSSGLAGPNEQFF. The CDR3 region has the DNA TGCGCCAGCAGCTCATCCGGACTAGCGGGACCTAATGAGCAGTTCTTC.